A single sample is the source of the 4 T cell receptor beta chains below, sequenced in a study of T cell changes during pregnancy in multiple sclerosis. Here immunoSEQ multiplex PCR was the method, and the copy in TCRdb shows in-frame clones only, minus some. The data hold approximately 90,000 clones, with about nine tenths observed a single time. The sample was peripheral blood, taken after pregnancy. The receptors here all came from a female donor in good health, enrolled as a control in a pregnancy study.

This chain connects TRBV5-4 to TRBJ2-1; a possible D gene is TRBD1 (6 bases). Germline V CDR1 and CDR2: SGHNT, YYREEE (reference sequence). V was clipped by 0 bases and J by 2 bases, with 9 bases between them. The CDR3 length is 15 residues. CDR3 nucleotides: TGTGCCAGCAGCTTGGAAGGGGGTGCCTACAATGAGCAGTTCTTC. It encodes CASSLEGGAYNEQFF.

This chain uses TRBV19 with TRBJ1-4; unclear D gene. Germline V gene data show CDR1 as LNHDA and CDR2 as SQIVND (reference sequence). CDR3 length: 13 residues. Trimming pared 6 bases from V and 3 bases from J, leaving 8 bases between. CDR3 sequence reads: CASRPVSNEKLFF. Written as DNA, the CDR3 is TGTGCCAGTAGACCGGTATCTAATGAAAAACTGTTTTTT.

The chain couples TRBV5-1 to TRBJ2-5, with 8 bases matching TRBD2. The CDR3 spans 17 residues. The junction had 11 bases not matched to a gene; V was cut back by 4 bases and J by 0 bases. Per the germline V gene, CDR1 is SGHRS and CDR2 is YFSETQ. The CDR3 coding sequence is TGCGCCAGCAGCCCCCTGGGCGGGGGGTACAACCAAGAGACCCAGTACTTC. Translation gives CASSPLGGGYNQETQYF.

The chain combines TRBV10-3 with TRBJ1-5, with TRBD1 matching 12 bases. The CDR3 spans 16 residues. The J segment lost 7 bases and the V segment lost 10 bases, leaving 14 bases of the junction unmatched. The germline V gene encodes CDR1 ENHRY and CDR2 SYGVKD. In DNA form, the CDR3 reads TGTGCCACAGGGACAGGGGGCGCGGAAGGAGGGCAGCCCCAGCATTTT. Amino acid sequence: CATGTGGAEGGQPQHF.